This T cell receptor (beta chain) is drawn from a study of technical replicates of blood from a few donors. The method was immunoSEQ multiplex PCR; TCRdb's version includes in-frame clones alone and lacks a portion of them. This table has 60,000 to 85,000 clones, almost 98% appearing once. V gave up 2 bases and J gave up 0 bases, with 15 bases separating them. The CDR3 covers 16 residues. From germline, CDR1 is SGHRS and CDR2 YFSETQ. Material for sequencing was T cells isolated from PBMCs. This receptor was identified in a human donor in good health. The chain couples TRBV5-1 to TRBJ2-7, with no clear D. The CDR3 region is CASSLLSAGSSYEQYF. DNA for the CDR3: TGCGCCAGCAGCTTACTTTCGGCAGGTAGCTCCTACGAGCAGTACTTC. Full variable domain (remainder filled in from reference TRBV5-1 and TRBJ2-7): KAGVTQTPRYLIKTRGQQVTLSCSPISGHRSVSWYQQTPGQGLQFLFEYFSETQRNKGNFPGRFSGRQFSNSRSEMNVSTLELGDSALYLCASSLLSAGSSYEQYFGPGTRLTVT.